One and the same sample provided the 20 T cell receptor beta chains below, sequenced in a study of T cell responses to AZD1222 COVID-19 vaccine. Method: immunoSEQ multiplex PCR; TCRdb's copy keeps in-frame clones and lacks some. Among 75,000 to 95,000 clones listed, 90% to 95% were seen once. This sample comprised peripheral blood, obtained on day 0 of MenACWY control vaccination. These receptor sequences come from an adult in good health.

The V gene is TRBV18, the J gene TRBJ2-7; the D is unclear. The CDR3 is made up of 15 amino acids. Trimming shortened V by 2 bases and J by 0 bases, and 11 bases separated the two germline ends. CDR1 is KGHSH and CDR2 is LQKENI in the germline V gene. Here the CDR3 reads CASSPTNSDSYEQYF. Here the CDR3 DNA reads TGTGCCAGCTCACCAACCAACTCTGACTCCTACGAGCAGTACTTC.

The rearrangement joins TRBV25-1 to TRBJ2-5; 10 bases match TRBD1. The V gene end was trimmed by 3 bases and the J gene end by 7 bases; junction bases not matched to a gene: 11. Germline V gene lookup returns CDR1 MGHDK and CDR2 SYGVNS. The CDR3 totals 16 residues. The DNA of the CDR3 is TGTGCCAGCAGTGATCATCCGGGACAGGGGCCAGTGACCCAGTACTTC. Translation gives CASSDHPGQGPVTQYF.

The rearrangement joins TRBV6-5 to TRBJ2-7, with 7 nucleotides matching TRBD1. This CDR3 is 12 amino acids long. V dropped 5 bases and J dropped 4; count of bases not matched to a gene: 2. The V gene's germline CDR1 is MNHEY and CDR2 SVGAGI. The CDR3 DNA reads as TGTGCCAGCAGTAGGGGACAGTACGAGCAGTACTTC. It specifies CASSRGQYEQYF.

The V call is TRBV5-1, the J call TRBJ1-1; D is unclear. Germline CDR1 is SGHRS and CDR2 is YFSETQ. This CDR3 contains 14 residues. V gave up 4 bases and J gave up 0 bases, with 10 bases separating them. CDR3 residues: CASSERTVNTEAFF. Here the CDR3 DNA reads TGCGCCAGCAGCGAACGGACTGTGAACACTGAAGCTTTCTTT.

The genes are TRBV6-5 and TRBJ2-2; maybe TRBD1 (5 bases). The length of the CDR3 is 15 residues. Trimming removed 1 base from V and 1 base from J, with 7 bases in between. Germline V gene sequence: CDR1 MNHEY, CDR2 SVGAGI. In nucleotides, the CDR3 is TGTGCCAGCAGTTACTTAGGGGAGAACACCGGGGAGCTGTTTTTT. Its translation: CASSYLGENTGELFF.

V usage is TRBV25-1 and J usage is TRBJ2-5, with TRBD2 identical over 7 bases. The CDR3 runs to 14 residues. Germline V gene data show CDR1 as MGHDK and CDR2 as SYGVNS. J lost 1 base, V lost 6 bases, and 5 bases had no gene match. Here the CDR3 reads CASSFSGPQETQYF. The CDR3 DNA follows: TGTGCCAGCAGCTTTAGCGGGCCCCAAGAGACCCAGTACTTC.

The V and J genes are TRBV7-2 and TRBJ1-2, with no clear D. The CDR3 covers 13 residues. Germline V gene sequence: CDR1 SGHTA, CDR2 FQGNSA. V was shortened by 0 bases and J by 6 bases, with 8 bases between the two germline ends. CDR3 sequence: CASSLAEGDGYTF. CDR3 DNA: TGTGCCAGCAGCTTAGCGGAGGGAGATGGCTACACCTTC. Based on the CDR3 plus reference TRBV7-2 and TRBJ1-2, the full variable domain is GAGVSQSPSNKVTEKGKDVELRCDPISGHTALYWYRQSLGQGLEFLIYFQGNSAPDKSGLPSDRFSAERTGGSVSTLTIQRTQQEDSAVYLCASSLAEGDGYTFGSGTRLTVV.

In its sample, this clone was seen once. This rearrangement joins TRBV2 to TRBJ2-7; maybe TRBD1 (6 bases). V dropped 10 bases and J dropped 6 bases, with 19 bases sitting between them. CDR3 size: 13 residues. The germline V gene has CDR1 SNHLY and CDR2 FYNNEI. CDR3 DNA: TGTGCCACCATATTTTCACAGGGTACCGAGCAGTACTTC. Encoded protein: CATIFSQGTEQYF.

This chain uses TRBV19 with TRBJ1-1; 7 positions agree with TRBD1. CDR1 and CDR2 from the germline V gene are LNHDA and SQIVND (reference sequence). With V trimmed by 5 bases and J by 1 base, 4 bases remained unmatched. The CDR3 sequence is 14 residues long. In nucleotides, the CDR3 is TGTGCCAGTAGTCTCAGACAGGGGAACACTGAAGCTTTCTTT. As protein: CASSLRQGNTEAFF.

This chain connects TRBV2 to TRBJ2-7, with 7 nucleotides matching TRBD2. V shed 4 bases and J 2 bases; nucleotides not matched to a gene: 5. CDR3 length equals 14 residues. The V gene's germline CDR1 is SNHLY and CDR2 FYNNEI. This CDR3 reads CASSARLATYEQYF. DNA for the CDR3: TGTGCCAGCAGTGCCAGACTAGCAACCTACGAGCAGTACTTC.

J is TRBJ1-6 and V is TRBV15; D remains unclear. V was shortened by 5 bases and J by 5 bases, with 4 bases between the two germline ends. Per the germline V gene, CDR1 is LNHNV and CDR2 is YYDKDF (reference sequence). CDR3 length: 12 residues. This CDR3 reads CATSLDNSPLHF. CDR3 in DNA: TGTGCCACCAGCCTGGATAATTCACCCCTCCACTTT.

In its sample, this clone was seen a few times. This chain links TRBV6-5 with TRBJ2-7, with 14 bases aligning to TRBD2. J gave up 5 bases and V 9 bases, and 6 bases lay outside the gene matches. Germline V lookup: CDR1 MNHEY, CDR2 SVGAGI. The CDR3 sequence is 14 residues long. The CDR3: CASGLAGGRNEQYF. CDR3 DNA sequence: TGTGCCAGTGGACTAGCGGGAGGTCGGAACGAGCAGTACTTC.

The chain employs TRBV28 and TRBJ1-2; the D is unclear. CDR3 length: 14 residues. V lost 6 bases to trimming and J lost 0 bases, with 11 bases between them. Germline CDR1 reads MDHEN; CDR2 reads SYDVKM. CDR3 residues: CASRQTVANYGYTF. For the CDR3, the DNA is TGTGCCAGCAGGCAAACGGTAGCTAACTATGGCTACACCTTC.

This chain links TRBV3-1 (or the pseudogene TRBV3-2) with TRBJ2-5; D not resolved. V lost 0 bases and J 7 bases, leaving 6 bases between the germline ends. Germline V lookup: CDR1 LGHDT, CDR2 YNNKEL (reference sequence). The CDR3 length is 12 residues. CDR3 residues: CASSQDLVTQYF. CDR3 DNA sequence: TGTGCCAGCAGCCAAGACCTGGTGACCCAGTACTTC.

This clone is a singleton in its sample. The CDR3 DNA follows: TGTGCCAGCAGTGGGACAGAACGCCAAAGTAATTCACCCCTCCACTTT. This codes for CASSGTERQSNSPLHF. The V gene is TRBV25-1, the J gene TRBJ1-6; D is perhaps TRBD1 (6 bases). The CDR3 length is 16 residues. Germline CDR1 is MGHDK and CDR2 is SYGVNS. Trimming removed 4 bases at V and 6 bases at J, with 16 bases between.

The chain joins TRBV5-1 to TRBJ1-6; D remains unclear. Trimming stripped 1 base from V and 8 bases from J, with 10 bases between. This CDR3 contains 14 residues. The V gene's germline CDR1 is SGHRS and CDR2 YFSETQ. The CDR3 bases are TGCGCCAGCAGCTTGTCCCCAAGAGATTCACCCCTCCACTTT. It yields the protein CASSLSPRDSPLHF.

The chain recombines TRBV5-1 with TRBJ2-5; D not resolved. CDR3 length: 12 residues. Germline V gene sequence: CDR1 SGHRS, CDR2 YFSETQ. The V end lost 6 bases, the J end lost 5 bases, and 11 bases lay between the germline ends. The CDR3 protein is CASTGVGETQYF. CDR3 bases: TGCGCCAGCACCGGTGTTGGGGAGACCCAGTACTTC.

This chain links TRBV7-8 with TRBJ2-2; 12 bases line up with TRBD2. With V trimmed by 1 base and J by 9 bases, 3 bases remained unmatched. The CDR3 length is 15 residues. CDR1 and CDR2 from the germline V gene are SGHVS and FQNEAQ. CDR3 DNA sequence: TGTGCCAGCAGCTTAGGGACTAGCGGGGTTTGGGAGCTGTTTTTT. Residues: CASSLGTSGVWELFF. The full variable domain, rest sourced from reference TRBV7-8 and TRBJ2-2, is GAGVSQSPRYKVAKRGQDVALRCDPISGHVSLFWYQQALGQGPEFLTYFQNEAQLDKSGLPSDRFFAERPEGSVSTLKIQRTQQEDSAVYLCASSLGTSGVWELFFGEGSRLTVL.

The V gene is TRBV13, the J gene TRBJ1-2, with D possibly being TRBD1 (6 bases). Germline V gene data show CDR1 as PRHDT and CDR2 as FYEKMQ (reference sequence). The ends were cut back, 2 bases at V and 5 bases at J, with 12 bases in the middle. The CDR3 length is 14 residues. CDR3 in amino acids: CASSLRGAWYGYTF. As DNA, the CDR3 is TGTGCCAGCAGCTTAAGGGGGGCTTGGTATGGCTACACCTTC.

This clone is a singleton in its sample. V usage is TRBV7-3 and J usage is TRBJ2-1; 9 bases map to TRBD1. Unmatched junction bases numbered 11, after V lost 6 bases and J lost 2 bases. The CDR3 loop spans 17 amino acids. Germline V gene sequence: CDR1 SGHTA, CDR2 FQGTGA. The CDR3, as DNA: TGTGCCAGCAGAGCAGATACCGGGACAGGGCCCTACAATGAGCAGTTCTTC. This gives the protein CASRADTGTGPYNEQFF.